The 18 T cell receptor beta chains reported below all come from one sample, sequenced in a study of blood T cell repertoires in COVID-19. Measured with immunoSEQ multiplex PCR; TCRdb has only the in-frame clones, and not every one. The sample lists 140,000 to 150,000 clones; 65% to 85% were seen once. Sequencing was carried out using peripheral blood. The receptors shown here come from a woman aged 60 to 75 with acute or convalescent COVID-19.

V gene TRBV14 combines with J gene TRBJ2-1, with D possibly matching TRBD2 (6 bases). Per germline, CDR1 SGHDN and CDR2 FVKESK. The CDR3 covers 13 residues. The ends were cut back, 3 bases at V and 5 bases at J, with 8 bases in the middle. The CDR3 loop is CASSQTRNNEQFF. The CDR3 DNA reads TGTGCCAGCAGCCAGACTAGGAACAATGAGCAGTTCTTC.

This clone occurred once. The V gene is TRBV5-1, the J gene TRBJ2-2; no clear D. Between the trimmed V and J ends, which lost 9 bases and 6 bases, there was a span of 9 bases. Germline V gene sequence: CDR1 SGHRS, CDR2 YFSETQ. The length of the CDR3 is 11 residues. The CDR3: CATRSSGELFF. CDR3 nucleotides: TGCGCCACCCGGAGTTCCGGGGAGCTGTTTTTT.

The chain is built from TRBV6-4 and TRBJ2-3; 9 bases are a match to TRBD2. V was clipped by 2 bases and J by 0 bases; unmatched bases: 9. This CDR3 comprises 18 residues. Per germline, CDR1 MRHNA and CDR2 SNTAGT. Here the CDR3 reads CASSDSQREVSSTDTQYF. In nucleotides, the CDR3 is TGTGCCAGCAGTGACAGCCAGCGGGAGGTCTCTAGCACAGATACGCAGTATTTT.

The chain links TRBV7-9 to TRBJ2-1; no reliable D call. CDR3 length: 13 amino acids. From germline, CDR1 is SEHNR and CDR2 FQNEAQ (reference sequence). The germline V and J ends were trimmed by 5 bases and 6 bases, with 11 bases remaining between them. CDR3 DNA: TGTGCCAGCAGCCCGACTGTATTCAATGAGCAGTTCTTC. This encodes CASSPTVFNEQFF.

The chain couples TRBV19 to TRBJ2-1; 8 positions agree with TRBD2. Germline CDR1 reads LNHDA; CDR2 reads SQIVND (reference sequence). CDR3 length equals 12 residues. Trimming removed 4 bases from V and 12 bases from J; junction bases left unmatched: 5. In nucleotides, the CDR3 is TGTGCCAGTAGTACCAGCGGGAGAGTGCAGTTCTTC. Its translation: CASSTSGRVQFF.

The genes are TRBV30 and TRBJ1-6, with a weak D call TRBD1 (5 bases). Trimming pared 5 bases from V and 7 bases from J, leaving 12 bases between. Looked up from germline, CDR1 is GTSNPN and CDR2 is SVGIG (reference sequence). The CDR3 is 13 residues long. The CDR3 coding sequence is TGTGCCTGGGACAACAGGAGAAATTCACCCCTCCACTTT. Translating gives CAWDNRRNSPLHF.

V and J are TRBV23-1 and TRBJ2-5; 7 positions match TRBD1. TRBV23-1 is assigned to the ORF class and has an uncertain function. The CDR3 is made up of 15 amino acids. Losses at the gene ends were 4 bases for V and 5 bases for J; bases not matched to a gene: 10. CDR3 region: CASSRQTGFGETQYF. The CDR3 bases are TGCGCCAGCAGTCGCCAGACAGGGTTTGGGGAGACCCAGTACTTC.

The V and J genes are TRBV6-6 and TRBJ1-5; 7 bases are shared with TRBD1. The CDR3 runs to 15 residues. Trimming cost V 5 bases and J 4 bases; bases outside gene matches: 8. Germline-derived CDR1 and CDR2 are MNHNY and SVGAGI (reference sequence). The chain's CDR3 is CASSPPGTANQPQHF. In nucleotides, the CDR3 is TGTGCCAGCAGTCCACCCGGGACAGCGAATCAGCCCCAGCATTTT.

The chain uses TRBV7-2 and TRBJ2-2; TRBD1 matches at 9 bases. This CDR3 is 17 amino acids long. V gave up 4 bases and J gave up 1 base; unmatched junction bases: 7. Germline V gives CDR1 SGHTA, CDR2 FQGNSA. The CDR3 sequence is CASSSPGQGKNTGELFF. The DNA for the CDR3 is TGTGCCAGCAGCTCGCCGGGACAGGGAAAGAACACCGGGGAGCTGTTTTTT.

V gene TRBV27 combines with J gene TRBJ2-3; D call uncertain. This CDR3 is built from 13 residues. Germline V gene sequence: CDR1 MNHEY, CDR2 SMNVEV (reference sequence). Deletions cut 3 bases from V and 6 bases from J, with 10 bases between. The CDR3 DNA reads TGTGCCAGCAGTTTCCTTCCAGTTGATACGCAGTATTTT. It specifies CASSFLPVDTQYF.

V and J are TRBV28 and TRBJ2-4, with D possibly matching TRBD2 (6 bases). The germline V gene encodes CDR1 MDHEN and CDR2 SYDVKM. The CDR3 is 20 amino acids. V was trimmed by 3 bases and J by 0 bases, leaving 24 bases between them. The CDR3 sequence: CASSFGRAGGGQLAKNIQYF. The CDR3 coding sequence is TGTGCCAGCAGTTTCGGAAGAGCGGGCGGTGGCCAACTAGCCAAAAACATTCAGTACTTC.

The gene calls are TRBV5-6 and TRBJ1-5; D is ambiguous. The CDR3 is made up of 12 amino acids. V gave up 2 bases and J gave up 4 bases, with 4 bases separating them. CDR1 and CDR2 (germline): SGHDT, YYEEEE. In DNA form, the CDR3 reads TGTGCCAGCAGCTTCCTTAATCAGCCCCAGCATTTT. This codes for CASSFLNQPQHF.

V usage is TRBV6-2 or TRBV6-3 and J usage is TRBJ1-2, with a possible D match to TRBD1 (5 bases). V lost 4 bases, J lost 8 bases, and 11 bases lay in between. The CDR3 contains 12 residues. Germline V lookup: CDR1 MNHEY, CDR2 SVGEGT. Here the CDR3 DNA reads TGTGCCAGCAGTTTAGTCGGGGGAGGCTACACCTTC. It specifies CASSLVGGGYTF.

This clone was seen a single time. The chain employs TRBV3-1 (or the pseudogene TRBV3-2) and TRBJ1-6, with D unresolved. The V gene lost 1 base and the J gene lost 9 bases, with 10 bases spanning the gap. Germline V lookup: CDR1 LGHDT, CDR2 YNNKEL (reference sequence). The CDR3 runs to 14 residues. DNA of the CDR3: TGTGCCAGCAGCCAAGGCGGAGGGTTTTCACCCCTCCACTTT. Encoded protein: CASSQGGGFSPLHF.

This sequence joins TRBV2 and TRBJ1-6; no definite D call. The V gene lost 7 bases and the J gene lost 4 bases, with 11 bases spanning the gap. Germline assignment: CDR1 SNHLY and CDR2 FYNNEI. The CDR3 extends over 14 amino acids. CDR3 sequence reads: CASMNTEYNSPLHF. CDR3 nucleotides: TGTGCCAGCATGAATACGGAGTATAATTCACCCCTCCACTTT.

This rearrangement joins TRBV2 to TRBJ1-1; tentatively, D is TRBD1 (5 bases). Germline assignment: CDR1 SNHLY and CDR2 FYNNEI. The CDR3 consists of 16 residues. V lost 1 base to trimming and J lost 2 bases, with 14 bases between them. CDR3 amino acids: CASSEGQGVLNTEAFF. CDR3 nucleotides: TGTGCCAGCAGTGAAGGGCAGGGTGTCCTAAACACTGAAGCTTTCTTT.

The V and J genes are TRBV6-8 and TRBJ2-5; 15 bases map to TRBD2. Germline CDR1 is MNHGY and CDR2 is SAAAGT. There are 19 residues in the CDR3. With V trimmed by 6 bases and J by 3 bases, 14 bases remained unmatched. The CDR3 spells CASRRTSGRAILAEETQYF. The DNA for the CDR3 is TGTGCCAGCAGGCGGACTAGCGGGAGGGCCATTCTAGCGGAAGAGACCCAGTACTTC.

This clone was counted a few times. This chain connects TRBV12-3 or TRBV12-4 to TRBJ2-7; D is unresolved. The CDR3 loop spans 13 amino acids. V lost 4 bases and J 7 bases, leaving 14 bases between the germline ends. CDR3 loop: CASSYQRLREQYF. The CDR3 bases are TGTGCCAGCAGTTATCAGCGATTGAGGGAGCAGTACTTC.